This T cell receptor (beta chain) is drawn from a study of shared clonotypes between healthy human individuals. At a deep level, the assay was run. Clones were sequenced by immunoSEQ multiplex PCR, and TCRdb holds only the in-frame ones, with some missing. This table holds more than 900,000 clones, 78% found once. Germline lookup yields CDR1 KGHSH and CDR2 LQKENI. V lost 2 bases and J lost 0, with 8 bases in between. The length of the CDR3 is 14 residues. Regarding the study as a whole: Naive subsets, compared against memory subsets, generally had larger estimated richness values. Since donors were few, the genetic and exposure-history diversity represented was limited.

Splitting the CD4+ cells yielded a CD45RA+ naive subset and a CD45RA-negative memory subset. Concerning this clone: Its antigen is unknown. Other DNA sequences of this sample code for an identical CDR3.

The receptor was isolated from a man younger than 35 in good health. Some clones in this sample may be carry-over from other donors' samples. V usage is TRBV18 and J usage is TRBJ2-7; either TRBD1 or TRBD2 may fit D (5 bases each). The source material was memory CD4+ T cells from PBMCs. Subset in this sample: CD45RA-negative fraction. CDR3 amino acids: CASSPGTVSYEQYF. The CDR3, as DNA: TGTGCCAGCTCACCAGGGACGGTCTCCTACGAGCAGTACTTC.